The clone carrying this T cell receptor (beta chain) was seen ten or more times. TCRdb passed the 5' RACE reads through MiXCR, listing each CDR3 protein once. The sample has tens of thousands of distinct CDR3 sequences, about 31% seen once. V was shortened by 10 bases and J by 2 bases, with 10 bases between the two germline ends. CDR3 length: 12 amino acids. The germline V gene has CDR1 SNHLY and CDR2 FYNNEI. Sequencing was performed on tumor-infiltrating naive CD4+ T cells sorted from the breast tumor. Subset specified: naive CD4+ T cells, CD4+CD45RA+CD25-. The rearrangement joins TRBV2 to TRBJ2-3, with D tentatively TRBD1 (6 bases). The clonotype originates from a female donor with breast cancer. CDR3 DNA sequence: TGTGCCATTCAGGGGAACACAGATACGCAGTATTTT. Its translation: CAIQGNTDTQYF.